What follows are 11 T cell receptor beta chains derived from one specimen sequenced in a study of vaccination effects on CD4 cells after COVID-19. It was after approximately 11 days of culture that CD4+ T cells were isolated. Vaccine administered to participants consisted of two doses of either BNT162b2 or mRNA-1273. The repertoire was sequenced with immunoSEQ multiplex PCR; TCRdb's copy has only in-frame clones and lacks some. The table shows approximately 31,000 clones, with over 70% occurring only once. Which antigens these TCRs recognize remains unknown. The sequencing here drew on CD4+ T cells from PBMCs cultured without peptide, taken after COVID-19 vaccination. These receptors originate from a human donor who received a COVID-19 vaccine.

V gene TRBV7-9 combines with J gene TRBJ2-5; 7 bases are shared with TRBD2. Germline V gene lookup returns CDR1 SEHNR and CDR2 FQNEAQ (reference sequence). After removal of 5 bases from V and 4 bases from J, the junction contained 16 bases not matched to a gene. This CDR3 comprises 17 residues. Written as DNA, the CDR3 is TGTGCCAGCAGCGTCTGGACGGGCGGGAGAGGACGAGAGACCCAGTACTTC. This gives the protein CASSVWTGGRGRETQYF. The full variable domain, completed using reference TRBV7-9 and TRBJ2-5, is DTGVSQNPRHKITKRGQNVTFRCDPISEHNRLYWYRQTLGQGPEFLTYFQNEAQLEKSRLLSDRFSAERPKGSFSTLEIQRTEQGDSAMYLCASSVWTGGRGRETQYFGPGTRLLVL.

The CDR3 DNA sequence: TGTGCCAGCAGCCAACTGGGGAACACCGGGGAGCTGTTTTTT. This codes for CASSQLGNTGELFF. The V and J genes are TRBV14 and TRBJ2-2; unclear D gene. The CDR3 extends over 14 amino acids. Germline CDR1 is SGHDN and CDR2 is FVKESK. V was clipped by 2 bases and J by 1 base, with 5 bases between them.

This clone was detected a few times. In DNA, the CDR3 is TGTGCTAGCACGTCCTCAGGGGGCCACGAGCAGTACTTC. Protein sequence: CASTSSGGHEQYF. The chain combines TRBV12-5 with TRBJ2-7, with 8 bases matching TRBD1. V trimming: 9 bases; J trimming: 5 bases; junction bases outside the gene matches: 9. Germline V gene sequence: CDR1 LGHNT, CDR2 FRNRAP. The CDR3 has 13 amino acids.

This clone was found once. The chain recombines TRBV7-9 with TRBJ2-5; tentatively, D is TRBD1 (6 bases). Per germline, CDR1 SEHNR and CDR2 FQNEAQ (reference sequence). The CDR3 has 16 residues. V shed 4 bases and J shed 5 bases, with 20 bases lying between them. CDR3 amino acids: CASSSHLGNQGETQYF. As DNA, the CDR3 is TGTGCCAGCAGCTCCCATTTGGGGAACCAGGGGGAGACCCAGTACTTC.

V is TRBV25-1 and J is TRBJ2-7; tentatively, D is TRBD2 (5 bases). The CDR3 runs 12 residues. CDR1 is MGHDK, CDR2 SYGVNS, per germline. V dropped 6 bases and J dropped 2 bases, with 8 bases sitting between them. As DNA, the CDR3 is TGTGCCAGCAGCCGGGGTGCCTACGAGCAGTACTTC. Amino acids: CASSRGAYEQYF.

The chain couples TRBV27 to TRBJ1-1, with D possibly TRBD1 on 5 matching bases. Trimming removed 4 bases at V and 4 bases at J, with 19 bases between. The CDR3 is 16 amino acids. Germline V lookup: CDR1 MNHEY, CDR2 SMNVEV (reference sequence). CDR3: CASSSTTQVRPTEAFF. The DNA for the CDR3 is TGTGCCAGCAGTTCGACTACACAGGTTAGGCCCACTGAAGCTTTCTTT.

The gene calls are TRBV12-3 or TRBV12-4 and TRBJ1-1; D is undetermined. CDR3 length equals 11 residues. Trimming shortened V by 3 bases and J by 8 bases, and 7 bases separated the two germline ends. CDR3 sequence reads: CASSLGREAFF. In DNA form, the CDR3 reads TGTGCCAGCAGTTTGGGCAGGGAAGCTTTCTTT.

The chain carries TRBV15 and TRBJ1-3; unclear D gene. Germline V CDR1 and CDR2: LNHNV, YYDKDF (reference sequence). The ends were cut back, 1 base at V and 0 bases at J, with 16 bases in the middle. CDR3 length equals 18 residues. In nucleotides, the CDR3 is TGTGCCACCAGCAGAGCCCTAAAGTCCGGTGGCTCTGGAAACACCATATATTTT. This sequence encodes CATSRALKSGGSGNTIYF.

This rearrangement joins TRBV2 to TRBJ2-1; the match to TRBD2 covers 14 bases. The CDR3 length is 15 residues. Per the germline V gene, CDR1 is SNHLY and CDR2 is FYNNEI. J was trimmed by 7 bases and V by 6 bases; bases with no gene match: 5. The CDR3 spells CASSYRTSGGNEQFF. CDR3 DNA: TGTGCCAGCAGCTACCGGACTAGCGGGGGGAATGAGCAGTTCTTC.

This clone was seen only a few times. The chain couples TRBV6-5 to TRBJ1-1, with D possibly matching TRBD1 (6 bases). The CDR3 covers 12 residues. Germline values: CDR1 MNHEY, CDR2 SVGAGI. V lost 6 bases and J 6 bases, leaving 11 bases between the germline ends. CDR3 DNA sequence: TGTGCCAGCAGCTTAAGGGGGTCTGAAGCTTTCTTT. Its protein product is CASSLRGSEAFF.

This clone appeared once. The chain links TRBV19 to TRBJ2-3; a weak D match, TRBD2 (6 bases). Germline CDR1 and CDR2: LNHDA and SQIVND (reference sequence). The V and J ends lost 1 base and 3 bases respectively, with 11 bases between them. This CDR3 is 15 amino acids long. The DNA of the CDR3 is TGTGCCAGTAGTATAGGTAGGAGGGCGACAGATACGCAGTATTTT. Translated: CASSIGRRATDTQYF.